This T cell receptor beta chain was obtained from a study of regulatory T cells in long-lasting Graves disease. The time point was: newly diagnosed GD, antithyroid drugs for less than 3 months. PBMC RNA was the source of the TCR library. iRepertoire HTBI primers and Arm-PCR of CDR3 regions built TCR beta libraries. TCRdb reprocessed the multiplex PCR reads via MiXCR and lists one record per CDR3 protein. This sample has 400,000 to 500,000 distinct CDR3 sequences, with roughly 15% found just once. V was clipped by 6 bases and J by 7 bases; unmatched bases: 5. The CDR3 loop spans 14 amino acids. CDR1 ENHRY and CDR2 SYGVKD come from the germline V gene. Separately, the same data were catalogued under a study of T cells in Graves' hyperthyroidism and ophthalmopathy.

This TCR derives from a middle-aged woman with Graves disease. The V call is TRBV10-3, the J call TRBJ2-2; 10 bases align to TRBD1. The sample was peripheral blood mononuclear cells (PBMCs), taken at new diagnosis, from a patient treated with antithyroid drugs. For the CDR3, the DNA is TGTGCCATCAGCGGGGACAGGGGACGCGGGGAGCTGTTTTTT. Its protein is CAISGDRGRGELFF.